This T cell receptor (beta chain) was obtained from a study of blood T cells in healthy people across ages. In germline, CDR1 is SSHAT, CDR2 FNYEAQ (reference sequence). The CDR3 length is 13 residues. Sample-barcoded 5' priming and a J-beta primer mix drove a second PCR of roughly 7 to 11 cycles. TCRdb processed the 5' RACE reads anew with MiXCR; each CDR3 protein has one entry. The sample includes about 1.8 million distinct CDR3 sequences, about 50% seen only once; the top ten take roughly 2.1%. The sequence was collected from a woman in her thirties or forties in good health. The sequenced sample was blood. This rearrangement joins TRBV7-7 to TRBJ2-2; 9 bases map to TRBD1. The CDR3 sequence: CASSRNRGRELFF. The CDR3 DNA reads TGTGCTAGCTCACGAAACAGGGGGCGGGAGCTGTTTTTT.